This TCR beta chain emerged from a study of CD8+ T cells in alopecia areata. Whole-study results and caveats: Expanded CD8+ clones among the top 100, as well as scalp clonality, were significantly decreased by tofacitinib. Sequence data from scalp samples additionally include resident alphabeta T cells of normal skin. With patients, TCR sharing proved less clear than in mice, a difference possibly related to HLA.

Treatment reported: oral pan-JAK inhibitor, 5-10 mg twice daily. Sampling of alopecia areata patients yielded lesional scalp punch biopsies as well as peripheral blood. Extracted from the samples, RNA was reverse transcribed into cDNA to serve as the sequencing template. Measured with immunoSEQ multiplex PCR; TCRdb has only the in-frame clones, and not every one. The sample has about 190,000 clones; around 66% are singletons. Details on this clone: The antigen is undetermined. This specimen includes other DNA sequences encoding the same CDR3.

The starting material was CD4+ T cells sorted from blood, obtained at week 4, from a patient treated with tofacitinib. This TCR derives from a human donor with alopecia areata.

The CDR3: CSVVTGGNQPQHF. The CDR3 coding sequence is TGCAGCGTTGTGACTGGGGGTAATCAGCCCCAGCATTTT. This chain links TRBV29-1 with TRBJ1-5; D might be TRBD1 (5 bases). The CDR3 has 13 amino acids. Germline values: CDR1 SQVTM, CDR2 ANQGSEA. Trimming removed 4 bases at V and 4 bases at J, with 11 bases between.